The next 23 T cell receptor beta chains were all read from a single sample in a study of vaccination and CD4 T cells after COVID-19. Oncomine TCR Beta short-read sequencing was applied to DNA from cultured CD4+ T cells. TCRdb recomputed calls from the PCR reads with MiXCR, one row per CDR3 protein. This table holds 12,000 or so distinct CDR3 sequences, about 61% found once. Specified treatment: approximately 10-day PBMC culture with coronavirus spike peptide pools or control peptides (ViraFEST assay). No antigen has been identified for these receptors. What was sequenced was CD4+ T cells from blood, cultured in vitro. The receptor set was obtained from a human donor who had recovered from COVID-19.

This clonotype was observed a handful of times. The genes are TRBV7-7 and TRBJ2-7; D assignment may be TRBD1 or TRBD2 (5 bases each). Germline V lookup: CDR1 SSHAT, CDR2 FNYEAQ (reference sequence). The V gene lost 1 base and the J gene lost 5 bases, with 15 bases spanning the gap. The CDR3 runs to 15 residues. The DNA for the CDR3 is TGTGCCAGCAGCTTAGAATGGGGACCGGGAAACGAGCAGTACTTC. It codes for CASSLEWGPGNEQYF. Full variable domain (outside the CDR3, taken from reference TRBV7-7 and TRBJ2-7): GAGVSQSPRYKVTKRGQDVTLRCDPISSHATLYWYQQALGQGPEFLTYFNYEAQPDKSGLPSDRFSAERPEGSISTLTIQRTEQRDSAMYRCASSLEWGPGNEQYFGPGTRLTVT.

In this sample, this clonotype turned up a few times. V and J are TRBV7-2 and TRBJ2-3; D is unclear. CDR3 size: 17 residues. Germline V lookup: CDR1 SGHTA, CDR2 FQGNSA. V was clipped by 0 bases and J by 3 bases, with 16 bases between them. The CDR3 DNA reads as TGTGCCAGCAGCTTAGCTCTTAGACGGATGGTGACAGATACGCAGTATTTT. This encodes CASSLALRRMVTDTQYF.

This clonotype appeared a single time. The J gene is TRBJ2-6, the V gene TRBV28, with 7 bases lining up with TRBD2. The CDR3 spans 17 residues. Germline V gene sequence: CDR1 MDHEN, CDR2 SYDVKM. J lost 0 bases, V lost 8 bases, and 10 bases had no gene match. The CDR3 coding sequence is TGTGCCAGCGAGAAGGCCGGGGGGAACTCTGGGGCCAACGTCCTGACTTTC. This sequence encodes CASEKAGGNSGANVLTF.

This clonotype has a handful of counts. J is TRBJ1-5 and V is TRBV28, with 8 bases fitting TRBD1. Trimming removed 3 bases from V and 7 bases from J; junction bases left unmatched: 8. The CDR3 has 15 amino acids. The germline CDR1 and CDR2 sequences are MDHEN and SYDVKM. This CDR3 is CASSFYPGGGQPQHF. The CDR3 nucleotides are TGTGCCAGCAGTTTTTATCCAGGGGGCGGCCAGCCCCAGCATTTT.

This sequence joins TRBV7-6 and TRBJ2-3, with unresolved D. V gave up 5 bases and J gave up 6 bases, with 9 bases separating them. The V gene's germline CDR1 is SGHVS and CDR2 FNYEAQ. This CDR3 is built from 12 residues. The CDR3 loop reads CASSLEPDTQYF. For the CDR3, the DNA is TGTGCCAGCAGCCTTGAGCCCGATACGCAGTATTTT.

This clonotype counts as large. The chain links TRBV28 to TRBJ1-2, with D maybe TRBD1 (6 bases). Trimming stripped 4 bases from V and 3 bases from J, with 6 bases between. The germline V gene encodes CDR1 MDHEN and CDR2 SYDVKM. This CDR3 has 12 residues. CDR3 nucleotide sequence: TGTGCCAGCAGTTACAGGGACTATGGCTACACCTTC. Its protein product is CASSYRDYGYTF.

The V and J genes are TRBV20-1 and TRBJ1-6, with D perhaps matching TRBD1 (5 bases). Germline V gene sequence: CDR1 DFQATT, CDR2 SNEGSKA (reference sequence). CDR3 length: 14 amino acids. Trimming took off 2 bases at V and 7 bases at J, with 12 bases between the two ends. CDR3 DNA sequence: TGCAGTGCTAGACCCCGGGGGACCAATTCACCCCTCCACTTT. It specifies CSARPRGTNSPLHF.

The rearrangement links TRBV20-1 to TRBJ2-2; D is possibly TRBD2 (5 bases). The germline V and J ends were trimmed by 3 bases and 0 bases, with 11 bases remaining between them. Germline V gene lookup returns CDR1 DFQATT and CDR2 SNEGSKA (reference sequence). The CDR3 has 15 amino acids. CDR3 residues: CSARVAGTNTGELFF. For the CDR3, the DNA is TGCAGTGCTAGGGTTGCCGGGACGAACACCGGGGAGCTGTTTTTT.

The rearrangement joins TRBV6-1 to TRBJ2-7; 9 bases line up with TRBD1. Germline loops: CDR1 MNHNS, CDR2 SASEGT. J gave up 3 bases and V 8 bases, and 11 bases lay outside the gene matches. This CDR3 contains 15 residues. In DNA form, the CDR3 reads TGTGCCAGCGGGAGTTTGGGGACAGGGCGCTACGAGCAGTACTTC. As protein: CASGSLGTGRYEQYF.

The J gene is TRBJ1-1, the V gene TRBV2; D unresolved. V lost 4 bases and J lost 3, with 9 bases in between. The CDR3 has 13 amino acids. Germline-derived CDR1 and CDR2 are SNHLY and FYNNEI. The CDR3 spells CASSVVTDTEAFF. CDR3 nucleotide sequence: TGTGCCAGCAGTGTGGTTACTGACACTGAAGCTTTCTTT.

In nucleotides, the CDR3 is TGCAGTGCCCAGAGGGCGAGGGGAAACACCGGGGAGCTGTTTTTT. This sequence encodes CSAQRARGNTGELFF. The V and J genes are TRBV20-1 and TRBJ2-2, with D perhaps matching TRBD1 or TRBD2 (5 bases each). The CDR3 runs to 15 residues. V lost 6 bases, J lost 2 bases, and 16 bases lay in between. Germline-derived CDR1 and CDR2 are DFQATT and SNEGSKA (reference sequence).

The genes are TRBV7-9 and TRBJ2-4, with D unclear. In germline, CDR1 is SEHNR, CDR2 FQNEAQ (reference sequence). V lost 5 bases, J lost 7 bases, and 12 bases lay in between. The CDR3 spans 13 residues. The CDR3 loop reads CASSPRSLNIQYF. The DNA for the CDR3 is TGTGCCAGCAGCCCCCGGAGTTTGAACATTCAGTACTTC.

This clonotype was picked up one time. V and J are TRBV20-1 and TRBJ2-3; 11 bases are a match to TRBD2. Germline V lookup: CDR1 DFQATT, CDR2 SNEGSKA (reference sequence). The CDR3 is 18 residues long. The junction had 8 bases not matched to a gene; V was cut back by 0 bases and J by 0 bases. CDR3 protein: CSARDQGLAVSSTDTQYF. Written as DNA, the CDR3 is TGCAGTGCTAGAGATCAGGGACTAGCGGTCTCTAGCACAGATACGCAGTATTTT.

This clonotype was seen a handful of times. This CDR3 is CASSLYGTHGYTF. CDR3 sequence (DNA): TGTGCCAGCAGTTTATACGGGACCCATGGCTACACCTTC. The chain combines TRBV28 with TRBJ1-2; maybe TRBD1 (5 bases). Germline V lookup: CDR1 MDHEN, CDR2 SYDVKM. The CDR3 extends over 13 amino acids. V lost 1 base and J 6 bases, leaving 9 bases between the germline ends.

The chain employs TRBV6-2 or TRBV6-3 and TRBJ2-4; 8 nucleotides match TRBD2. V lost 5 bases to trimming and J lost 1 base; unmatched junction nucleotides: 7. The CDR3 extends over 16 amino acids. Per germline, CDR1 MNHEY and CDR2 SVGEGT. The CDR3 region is CASSDPAGVAKNIQYF. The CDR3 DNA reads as TGTGCCAGCAGTGACCCAGCGGGAGTGGCCAAAAACATTCAGTACTTC.

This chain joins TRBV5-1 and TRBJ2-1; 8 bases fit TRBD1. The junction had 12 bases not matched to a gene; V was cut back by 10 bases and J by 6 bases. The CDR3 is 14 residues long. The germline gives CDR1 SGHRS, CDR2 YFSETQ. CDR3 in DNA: TGCGCCTCCAGCTCAGGGGGCGAAGGCAATGAGCAGTTCTTC. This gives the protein CASSSGGEGNEQFF. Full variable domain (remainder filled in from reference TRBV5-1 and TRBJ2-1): KAGVTQTPRYLIKTRGQQVTLSCSPISGHRSVSWYQQTPGQGLQFLFEYFSETQRNKGNFPGRFSGRQFSNSRSEMNVSTLELGDSALYLCASSSGGEGNEQFFGPGTRLTVL.

As DNA, the CDR3 is TGTGCCAGCAGCCTTCGATGGGCAGAAGAGACCCAGTACTTC. This encodes CASSLRWAEETQYF. This chain links TRBV7-2 with TRBJ2-5, with D hard to call. The CDR3 is made up of 14 amino acids. The V gene's germline CDR1 is SGHTA and CDR2 FQGNSA. The germline V and J ends were trimmed by 5 bases and 3 bases, with 13 bases remaining between them.

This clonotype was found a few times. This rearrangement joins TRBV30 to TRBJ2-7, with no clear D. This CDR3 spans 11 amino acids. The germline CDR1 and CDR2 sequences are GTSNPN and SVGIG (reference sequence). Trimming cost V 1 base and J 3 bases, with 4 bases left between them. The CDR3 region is CAWSAYYEQYF. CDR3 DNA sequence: TGTGCCTGGAGTGCTTACTACGAGCAGTACTTC.

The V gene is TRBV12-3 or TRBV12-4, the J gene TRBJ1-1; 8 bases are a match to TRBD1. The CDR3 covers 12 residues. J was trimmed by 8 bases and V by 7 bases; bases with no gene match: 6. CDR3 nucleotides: TGTGCCAGCACCACAGGGGGATTGGAAGCTTTCTTT. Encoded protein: CASTTGGLEAFF.

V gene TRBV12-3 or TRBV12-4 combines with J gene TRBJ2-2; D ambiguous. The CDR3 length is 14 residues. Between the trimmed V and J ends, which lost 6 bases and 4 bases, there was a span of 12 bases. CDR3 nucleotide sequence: TGTGCCAGCAGAAGTAGGCGCGGCACCGGGGAGCTGTTTTTT. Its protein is CASRSRRGTGELFF.

The CDR3 here is CASSRDRVSNEQFF. The CDR3 DNA reads as TGTGCCAGCAGCCGGGACAGGGTATCCAATGAGCAGTTCTTC. The rearrangement uses TRBV28 and TRBJ2-1; TRBD1 agrees at 9 bases. The germline V gene has CDR1 MDHEN and CDR2 SYDVKM. V shed 6 bases and J 6 bases; nucleotides not matched to a gene: 6. This CDR3 is 14 amino acids long.

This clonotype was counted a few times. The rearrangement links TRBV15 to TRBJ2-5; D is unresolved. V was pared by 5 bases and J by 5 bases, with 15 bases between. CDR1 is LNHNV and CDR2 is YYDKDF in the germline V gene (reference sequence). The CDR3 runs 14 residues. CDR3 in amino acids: CATSLQRVRETQYF. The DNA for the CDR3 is TGTGCCACCAGCCTACAAAGGGTACGGGAGACCCAGTACTTC.

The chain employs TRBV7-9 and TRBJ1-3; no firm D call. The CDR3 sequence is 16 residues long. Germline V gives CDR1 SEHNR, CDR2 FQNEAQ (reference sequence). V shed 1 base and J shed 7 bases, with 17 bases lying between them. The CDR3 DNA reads TGTGCCAGCAGCTTAGATGAGGGCCTCTACGGGAACACCATATATTTT. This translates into CASSLDEGLYGNTIYF.